This TCR beta chain was sequenced in a study of T cell changes during pregnancy in multiple sclerosis. This clone was found once. This CDR3 is also generated by other DNA sequences in the sample. Measured with immunoSEQ multiplex PCR; TCRdb has only the in-frame clones, and not every one. Of some 31,000 clones listed, around 90% were seen once; the top ten hold roughly 0.45%. V dropped 0 bases and J dropped 3; count of bases not matched to a gene: 7. CDR3 length equals 18 residues. Germline V gene data show CDR1 as SGHDT and CDR2 as YYEEEE. The receptor was derived from a female donor in good health, enrolled as a control in a pregnancy study. The chain carries TRBV5-6 and TRBJ2-1, with 12 bases lining up with TRBD2. The sample in question was CD4+ T cells from peripheral blood mononuclear cells, obtained in the second trimester of pregnancy. The CDR3 reads CASSLARTSGTIYNEQFF. The CDR3 DNA sequence: TGTGCCAGCAGCTTGGCGAGGACTAGCGGGACAATCTACAATGAGCAGTTCTTC.